This T cell receptor (beta chain) appears in the sequencing data of a study of cytomegalovirus exposure and HLA in healthy donors. The PCR ran on 60 Vbeta and 13 Jbeta primers. Produced via immunoSEQ multiplex PCR; TCRdb's table is partial and in-frame only. The sample has under 170,000 clones; more than 75% are singletons. This CDR3 contains 18 residues. The germline CDR1 and CDR2 sequences are LNHNV and YYDKDF (reference sequence). Trimming took 0 bases from V and 0 from J; bases not matched to a gene: 6. This clone has just one count. The gene calls are TRBV15 and TRBJ2-1; the match to TRBD1 covers 9 bases. The sequence was obtained from a human donor in good health. The source material was PBMCs. CDR3 sequence: CATSRDRGTGSSYNEQFF. DNA of the CDR3: TGTGCCACCAGCAGAGATCGAGGGACAGGGAGCTCCTACAATGAGCAGTTCTTC.